The 20 T cell receptor beta chains reported below all come from one sample, sequenced in a study of OX40 agonist ivuxolimab in advanced cancers. Libraries were prepared by immunoSEQ multiplex PCR; TCRdb keeps only in-frame clonotypes and omits some of them. The top ten clones hold 1.1% of a sample with 70,000 or so clones, 80% to 90% of them seen once. Sample: CD4+ or CD8+ T cells sorted from blood, taken in a trial of the OX40 agonist ivuxolimab. The receptor set was obtained from an adult with an advanced solid tumor such as melanoma, head and neck, liver or kidney cancer.

This sequence joins TRBV10-3 and TRBJ2-5; maybe TRBD1 (6 bases). The DNA matches TRBJ2-7 better at its end, which makes the J call doubtful. The CDR3 has 13 residues. CDR1 ENHRY and CDR2 SYGVKD come from the germline V gene. DNA of the CDR3: TGTGCCATCAGTTCGGACAGCTCCTACGAGCAGTACTTC. It translates to CAISSDSSYEQYF.

This clone was counted once. This chain joins TRBV5-4 and TRBJ2-3; TRBD1 matches at 8 bases. From germline, CDR1 is SGHNT and CDR2 YYREEE (reference sequence). CDR3 length equals 15 residues. Trimming at V came to 4 bases and at J to 7 bases, leaving 11 bases not matched to a gene. The CDR3 sequence: CASSPPGTGLNTQYF. The CDR3 bases are TGTGCCAGCAGCCCCCCCGGGACAGGACTTAATACGCAGTATTTT.

The chain is built from TRBV7-9 and TRBJ1-1; a possible D gene is TRBD1 (6 bases). Trimming took off 4 bases at V and 1 base at J, with 10 bases between the two ends. This CDR3 has 14 residues. Per germline, CDR1 SEHNR and CDR2 FQNEAQ (reference sequence). DNA of the CDR3: TGTGCCAGCAGCTCGATACAGGGGAACACTGAAGCTTTCTTT. Amino acid sequence: CASSSIQGNTEAFF.

The chain joins TRBV7-2 to TRBJ1-1; D remains ambiguous. CDR1 is SGHTA, CDR2 FQGNSA, per germline. CDR3 size: 13 residues. Between the trimmed V and J ends, which lost 9 bases and 1 base, there was a span of 12 bases. This CDR3 reads CASSLQPNTEAFF. The CDR3 coding sequence is TGTGCCAGTTCCCTACAGCCGAACACTGAAGCTTTCTTT.

The CDR3 is CASSKRTGGRLVTDTQYF. The CDR3 nucleotides read TGTGCCAGCAGCAAGCGGACAGGGGGACGACTCGTTACAGATACGCAGTATTTT. The rearrangement uses TRBV7-2 and TRBJ2-3, with 10 bases matching TRBD1. In germline, CDR1 is SGHTA, CDR2 FQGNSA. This CDR3 has 18 residues. V was pared by 5 bases and J by 3 bases, with 14 bases of the junction left unmatched.

The genes are TRBV7-2 and TRBJ2-5; D is ambiguous. In germline, CDR1 is SGHTA, CDR2 FQGNSA. This CDR3 spans 14 amino acids. V shed 3 bases and J shed 2 bases, with 10 bases lying between them. The CDR3 loop is CASSFVLGQETQYF. For the CDR3, the DNA is TGTGCCAGCAGCTTCGTTCTGGGGCAAGAGACCCAGTACTTC.

This chain connects TRBV6-5 to TRBJ2-2; D possibly uses TRBD1 or TRBD2 (6 bases each). CDR3 length equals 16 residues. Germline V lookup: CDR1 MNHEY, CDR2 SVGAGI. Trimming cost V 2 bases and J 3 bases, with 13 bases left between them. As DNA, the CDR3 is TGTGCCAGCAGTTACGGGGGGCTCGGCGACACCGGGGAGCTGTTTTTT. Protein product: CASSYGGLGDTGELFF.

The chain carries TRBV15 and TRBJ1-2; TRBD1 agrees at 8 bases. CDR1 LNHNV and CDR2 YYDKDF come from the germline V gene (reference sequence). This CDR3 spans 15 amino acids. V shed 4 bases, J shed 6 bases, and the junction held 10 bases outside the gene matches. The CDR3 sequence: CATSTGTGIFNGYTF. The DNA for the CDR3 is TGTGCCACCAGCACCGGGACAGGAATTTTTAATGGCTACACCTTC.

The chain links TRBV19 to TRBJ2-1, with 12 bases lining up with TRBD2. This CDR3 region has 16 residues. Germline loops: CDR1 LNHDA, CDR2 SQIVND (reference sequence). V shed 6 bases, J shed 4 bases, and the junction held 7 bases outside the gene matches. The CDR3 DNA reads as TGTGCCAGTAGCCCGACTAGCGGGGGCCTTTACAATGAGCAGTTCTTC. This encodes CASSPTSGGLYNEQFF.

The CDR3 sequence: CASSIGKEVPIYF. The CDR3 coding sequence is TGTGCCAGCAGTATAGGGAAGGAGGTCCCTATATATTTT. The V and J genes are TRBV5-6 and TRBJ1-3; D not certain. The V and J ends lost 5 bases and 13 bases respectively, with 19 bases between them. Germline assignment: CDR1 SGHDT and CDR2 YYEEEE. CDR3 length equals 13 residues.

Remarks on this clone: The sample holds other DNA sequences that translate to the same CDR3. This chain links TRBV27 with TRBJ1-1; 7 bases fit TRBD1. With 3 bases clipped from V and 1 base from J, the junction kept 2 bases outside the gene matches. Per the germline V gene, CDR1 is MNHEY and CDR2 is SMNVEV (reference sequence). The CDR3 is made up of 14 amino acids. Here the CDR3 DNA reads TGTGCCAGCAGTTTGTACAGGGGGAACACTGAAGCTTTCTTT. Translated, it gives CASSLYRGNTEAFF.

The chain uses TRBV9 and TRBJ1-2; 7 nucleotides match TRBD1. Trimming cost V 4 bases and J 6 bases; bases outside gene matches: 9. This CDR3 region has 14 residues. Germline-derived CDR1 and CDR2 are SGDLS and YYNGEE. This CDR3 reads CASSRTGQSNGYTF. The CDR3 region has the DNA TGTGCCAGCAGCCGAACGGGACAGAGCAATGGCTACACCTTC.

The chain recombines TRBV19 with TRBJ1-2; the match to TRBD1 covers 8 bases. This CDR3 has 13 residues. Losses at the gene ends were 4 bases for V and 4 bases for J; bases not matched to a gene: 2. The V gene's germline CDR1 is LNHDA and CDR2 SQIVND (reference sequence). As DNA, the CDR3 is TGTGCCAGTAGTAACAGGGGGGGCTATGGCTACACCTTC. Protein product: CASSNRGGYGYTF.

The chain uses TRBV27 and TRBJ1-1; D is uncertain. Deletions cut 6 bases from V and 1 base from J, with 9 bases between. Germline values: CDR1 MNHEY, CDR2 SMNVEV (reference sequence). The CDR3 sequence is 13 residues long. The chain's CDR3 is CASRIDGNTEAFF. For the CDR3, the DNA is TGTGCCAGCAGAATCGACGGGAACACTGAAGCTTTCTTT.

The V call is TRBV4-3, the J call TRBJ2-3; a possible D gene is TRBD1 (5 bases). From germline, CDR1 is LGHNA and CDR2 YSLEER. The CDR3 is made up of 16 amino acids. The V end lost 4 bases, the J end lost 0 bases, and 14 bases lay between the germline ends. The chain's CDR3 is CASSRRTFASTDTQYF. The CDR3 region has the DNA TGCGCCAGCAGCCGGCGGACATTCGCTAGCACAGATACGCAGTATTTT.

The V gene is TRBV11-2, the J gene TRBJ2-2, with unresolved D. The CDR3 is 14 amino acids. V dropped 5 bases and J dropped 1 base, with 8 bases sitting between them. CDR1 is SGHAT and CDR2 is FQNNGV in the germline V gene. The CDR3 loop is CASSPTLNTGELFF. CDR3 bases: TGTGCCAGCAGCCCCACCCTGAACACCGGGGAGCTGTTTTTT.

This clone was observed at least ten times. The chain has TRBV7-2 and TRBJ1-1, with D possibly TRBD1 on 5 matching bases. The CDR3 runs to 13 residues. The germline CDR1 and CDR2 sequences are SGHTA and FQGNSA. Between the trimmed V and J ends, which lost 2 bases and 1 base, there was a span of 5 bases. The CDR3 sequence: CASSLQGNTEAFF. CDR3 in DNA: TGTGCCAGCAGCTTACAGGGGAACACTGAAGCTTTCTTT.

The rearrangement joins TRBV18 to TRBJ2-3, with TRBD1 matching over 9 bases. This CDR3 contains 13 residues. Germline trimming cut 8 bases from V and 4 bases from J; bases unmatched to any gene: 4. The germline gives CDR1 KGHSH, CDR2 LQKENI. CDR3 residues: CASRGQGPDTQYF. The CDR3 coding sequence is TGTGCCAGCAGAGGACAGGGGCCAGATACGCAGTATTTT. The whole variable domain, filled in from reference TRBV18 and TRBJ2-3, reads NAGVMQNPRHLVRRRGQEARLRCSPMKGHSHVYWYRQLPEEGLKFMVYLQKENIIDESGMPKERFSAEFPKEGPSILRIQQVVRGDSAAYFCASRGQGPDTQYFGPGTRLTVL.

V usage is TRBV18 and J usage is TRBJ1-4; 8 bases map to TRBD1. This CDR3 spans 14 amino acids. Germline values: CDR1 KGHSH, CDR2 LQKENI. Unmatched junction bases numbered 4, after V lost 5 bases and J lost 5 bases. DNA of the CDR3: TGTGCCAGCTCAGCTAGGACAGGGAATGAAAAACTGTTTTTT. This gives the protein CASSARTGNEKLFF.

The chain combines TRBV6-5 with TRBJ1-3; 8 bases align to TRBD1. With V trimmed by 5 bases and J by 5 bases, 2 bases remained unmatched. Germline CDR1 is MNHEY and CDR2 is SVGAGI. The CDR3 contains 13 residues. The DNA for the CDR3 is TGTGCCAGCAGTAGGACAGGGCGAAACACCATATATTTT. Protein sequence: CASSRTGRNTIYF.